This record concerns one T cell receptor beta chain sequence. Antigen specificity is unknown. Researchers built TCR beta libraries using quantitative 5'-RACE with molecular barcodes. MiXCR, applied by TCRdb to the 5' RACE reads, yields one record per CDR3 protein. This table has 150,000 to 200,000 distinct CDR3 sequences, 10% to 15% appearing once. The data are from a study of CD8 T cells in ankylosing spondylitis. The study's findings and limits: A number of the motif variants had already been described in reactive arthritis synovial fluid and blood. There was reportedly significant enrichment of clones that were disease-linked in matched ankylosing spondylitis synovial fluid.

This TCR derives from a female donor with ankylosing spondylitis or in good health (not recorded which). Sequencing was done on a sample of blood, either unsorted or a sorted T cell fraction (not recorded which).

CDR3 sequence: CASSRNRGRGNQPQHF. CDR3 nucleotides: TGTGCCAGCAGCAGGAACAGGGGAAGGGGCAATCAGCCCCAGCATTTT. The chain combines TRBV5-8 with TRBJ1-5; 7 positions agree with TRBD1. J gave up 2 bases and V 4 bases, and 9 bases lay outside the gene matches. CDR3 size: 16 residues. The germline V gene encodes CDR1 SGHTS and CDR2 YDEGEE.